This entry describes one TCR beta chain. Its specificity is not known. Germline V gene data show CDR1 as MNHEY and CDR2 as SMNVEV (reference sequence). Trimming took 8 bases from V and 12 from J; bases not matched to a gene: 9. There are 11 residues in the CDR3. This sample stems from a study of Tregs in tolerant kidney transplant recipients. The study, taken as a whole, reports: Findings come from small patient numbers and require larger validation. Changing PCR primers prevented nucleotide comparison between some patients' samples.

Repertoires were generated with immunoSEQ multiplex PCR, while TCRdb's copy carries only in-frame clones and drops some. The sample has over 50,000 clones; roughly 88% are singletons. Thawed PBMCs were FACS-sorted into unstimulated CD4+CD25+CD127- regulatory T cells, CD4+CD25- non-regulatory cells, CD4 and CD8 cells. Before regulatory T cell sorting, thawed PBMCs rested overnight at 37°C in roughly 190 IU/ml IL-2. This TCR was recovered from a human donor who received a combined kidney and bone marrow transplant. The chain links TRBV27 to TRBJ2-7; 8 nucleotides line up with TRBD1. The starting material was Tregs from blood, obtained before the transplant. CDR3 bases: TGTGCCAGCTCCAGGGGGCCGTGGCGGTACTTC. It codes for CASSRGPWRYF.